A single sample is the source of the 5 T cell receptor beta chains below, sequenced in a study of T cells in Graves' hyperthyroidism and ophthalmopathy. Using RNA transcripts as the source, TCR beta CDR3 regions were amplified. In the first-round RT-PCR of the TCR CDR3, the HTBI primer set was used. TCRdb re-called the multiplex PCR reads through MiXCR, storing one row per CDR3 protein. The table has about 640,000 distinct CDR3 sequences, around 20% seen once. Input material: blood. These receptors originate from a man aged 25-45 years with Graves' ophthalmopathy.

There are many counts of this clonotype. The CDR3 spells CAWSGAGNTEAFF. Here the CDR3 DNA reads TGTGCCTGGAGTGGGGCAGGGAACACTGAAGCTTTCTTT. The chain joins TRBV30 to TRBJ1-1; D unclear. The germline gives CDR1 GTSNPN, CDR2 SVGIG (reference sequence). V lost 1 base and J lost 1, with 7 bases in between. The CDR3 is made up of 13 amino acids.

There are a few counts of this clonotype. The chain employs TRBV28 and TRBJ1-6; 7 bases match TRBD1. The J segment lost 7 bases and the V segment lost 4 bases, leaving 10 bases of the junction unmatched. The CDR3 loop spans 16 amino acids. CDR1 and CDR2 from the germline V gene are MDHEN and SYDVKM. CDR3 in DNA: TGTGCCAGCAGTTATAGCCGGGACAGAGCAAATTCACCCCTCCACTTT. The encoded protein is CASSYSRDRANSPLHF. Full variable domain (outside the CDR3, taken from reference TRBV28 and TRBJ1-6): DVKVTQSSRYLVKRTGEKVFLECVQDMDHENMFWYRQDPGLGLRLIYFSYDVKMKEKGDIPEGYSVSREKKERFSLILESASTNQTSMYLCASSYSRDRANSPLHFGNGTRLTVT.

This clonotype has more than one count but fewer than ten. This sequence joins TRBV9 and TRBJ1-1; D possibly corresponds to TRBD1 (6 bases). Germline CDR1 SGDLS, CDR2 YYNGEE. The CDR3 length is 15 residues. Trimming stripped 4 bases from V and 3 bases from J, with 16 bases between. DNA of the CDR3: TGTGCCAGCAGCCAAGGAGAGGGGGTAGACACTGAAGCTTTCTTT. Translation: CASSQGEGVDTEAFF.

This clonotype was observed a few times. V and J are TRBV6-2 or TRBV6-3 and TRBJ2-2; the D gene is possibly TRBD2 (6 bases). The CDR3 contains 15 residues. Germline V gene data show CDR1 as MNHEY and CDR2 as SVGEGT. Trimming removed 0 bases at V and 3 bases at J, with 8 bases between. The DNA for the CDR3 is TGTGCCAGCAGTTACTCGAAGCGGGACACCGGGGAGCTGTTTTTT. Its protein is CASSYSKRDTGELFF.

The J gene is TRBJ2-5, the V gene TRBV2; D is perhaps TRBD2 (6 bases). Germline lookup yields CDR1 SNHLY and CDR2 FYNNEI. V gave up 3 bases and J gave up 4 bases, with 18 bases separating them. CDR3 length: 16 amino acids. The CDR3 sequence: CASSEDGRNGGETQYF. In DNA form, the CDR3 reads TGTGCCAGCAGTGAGGATGGGAGGAATGGGGGAGAGACCCAGTACTTC. The variable domain in full, completed from reference TRBV2 and TRBJ2-5, reads EPEVTQTPSHQVTQMGQEVILRCVPISNHLYFYWYRQILGQKVEFLVSFYNNEISEKSEIFDDQFSVERPDGSNFTLKIRSTKLEDSAMYFCASSEDGRNGGETQYFGPGTRLLVL.